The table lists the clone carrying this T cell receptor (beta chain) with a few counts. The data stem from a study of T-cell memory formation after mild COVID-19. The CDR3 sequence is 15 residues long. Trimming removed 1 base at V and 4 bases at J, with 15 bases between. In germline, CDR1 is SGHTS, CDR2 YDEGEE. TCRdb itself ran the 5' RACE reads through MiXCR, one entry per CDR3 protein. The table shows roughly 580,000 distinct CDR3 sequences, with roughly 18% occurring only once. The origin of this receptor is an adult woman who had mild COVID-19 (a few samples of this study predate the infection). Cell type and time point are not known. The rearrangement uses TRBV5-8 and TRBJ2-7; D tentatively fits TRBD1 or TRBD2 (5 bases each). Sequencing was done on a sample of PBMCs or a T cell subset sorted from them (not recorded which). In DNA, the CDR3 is TGTGCCAGCAGCTTGTTAGGGGACGTAAGTTACGAGCAGTACTTC. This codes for CASSLLGDVSYEQYF. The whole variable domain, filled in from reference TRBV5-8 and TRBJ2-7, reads EAGVTQSPTHLIKTRGQQATLRCSPISGHTSVYWYQQALGLGLQFLLWYDEGEERNRGNFPPRFSGRQFPNYSSELNVNALELEDSALYLCASSLLGDVSYEQYFGPGTRLTVT.